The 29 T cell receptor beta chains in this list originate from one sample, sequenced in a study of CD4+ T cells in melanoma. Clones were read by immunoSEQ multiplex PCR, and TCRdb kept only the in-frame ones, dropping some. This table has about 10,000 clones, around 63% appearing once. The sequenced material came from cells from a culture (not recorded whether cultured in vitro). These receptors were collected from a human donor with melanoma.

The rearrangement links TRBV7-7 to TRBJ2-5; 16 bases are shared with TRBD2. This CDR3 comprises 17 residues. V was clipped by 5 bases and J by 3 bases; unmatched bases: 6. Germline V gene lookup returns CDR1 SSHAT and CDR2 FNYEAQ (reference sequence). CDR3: CASSPQGLAGGKETQYF. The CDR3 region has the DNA TGTGCCAGCAGCCCCCAGGGACTAGCGGGGGGGAAAGAGACCCAGTACTTC.

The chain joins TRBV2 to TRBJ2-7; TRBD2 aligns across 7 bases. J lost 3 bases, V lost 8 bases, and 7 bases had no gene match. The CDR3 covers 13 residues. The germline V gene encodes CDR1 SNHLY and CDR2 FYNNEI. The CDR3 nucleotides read TGTGCCAGCCTATCGGGGGGACGCTACGAGCAGTACTTC. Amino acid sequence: CASLSGGRYEQYF.

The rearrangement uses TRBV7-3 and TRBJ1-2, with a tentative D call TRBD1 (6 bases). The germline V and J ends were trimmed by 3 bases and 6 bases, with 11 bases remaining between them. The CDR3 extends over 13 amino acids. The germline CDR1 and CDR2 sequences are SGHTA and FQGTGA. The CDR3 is CASSLGRGNGYTF. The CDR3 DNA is TGTGCCAGCAGCTTGGGGAGGGGGAATGGCTACACCTTC.

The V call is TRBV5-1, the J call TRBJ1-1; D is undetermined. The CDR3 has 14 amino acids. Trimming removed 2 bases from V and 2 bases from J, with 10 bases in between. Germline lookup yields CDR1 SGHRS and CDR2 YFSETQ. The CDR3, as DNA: TGCGCCAGCAGCTTCGGGAGCCATAACACTGAAGCTTTCTTT. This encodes CASSFGSHNTEAFF.

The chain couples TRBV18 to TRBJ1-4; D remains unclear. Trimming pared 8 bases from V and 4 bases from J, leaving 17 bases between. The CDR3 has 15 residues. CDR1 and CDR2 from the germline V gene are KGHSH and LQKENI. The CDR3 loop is CASANGLGFNEKLFF. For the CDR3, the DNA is TGTGCCAGCGCGAACGGGTTGGGCTTTAATGAAAAACTGTTTTTT.

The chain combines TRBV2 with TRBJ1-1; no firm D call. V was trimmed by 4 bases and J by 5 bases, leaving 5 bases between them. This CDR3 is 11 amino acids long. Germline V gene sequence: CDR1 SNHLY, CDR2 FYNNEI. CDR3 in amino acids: CASSAWTEAFF. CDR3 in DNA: TGTGCCAGCAGTGCGTGGACTGAAGCTTTCTTT.

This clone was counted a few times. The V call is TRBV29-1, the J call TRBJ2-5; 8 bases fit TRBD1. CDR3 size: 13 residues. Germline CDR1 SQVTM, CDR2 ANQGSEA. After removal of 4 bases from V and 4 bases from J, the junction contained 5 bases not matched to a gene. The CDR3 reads CSVVSGGGETQYF. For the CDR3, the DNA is TGCAGCGTTGTATCAGGGGGCGGAGAGACCCAGTACTTC.

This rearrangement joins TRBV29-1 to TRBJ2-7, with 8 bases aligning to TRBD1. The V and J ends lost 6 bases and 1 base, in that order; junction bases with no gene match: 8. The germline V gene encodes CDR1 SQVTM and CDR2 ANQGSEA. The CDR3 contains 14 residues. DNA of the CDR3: TGCAGCGTCACCGGGACAGGCTATTCCTACGAGCAGTACTTC. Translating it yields CSVTGTGYSYEQYF.

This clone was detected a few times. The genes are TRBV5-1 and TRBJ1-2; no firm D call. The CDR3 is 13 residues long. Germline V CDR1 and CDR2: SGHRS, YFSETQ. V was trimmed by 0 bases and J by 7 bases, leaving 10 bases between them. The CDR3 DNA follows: TGCGCCAGCAGCTTGGCCCGAACAGTTGGCTACACCTTC. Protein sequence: CASSLARTVGYTF. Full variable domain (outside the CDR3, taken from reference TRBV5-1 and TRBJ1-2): KAGVTQTPRYLIKTRGQQVTLSCSPISGHRSVSWYQQTPGQGLQFLFEYFSETQRNKGNFPGRFSGRQFSNSRSEMNVSTLELGDSALYLCASSLARTVGYTFGSGTRLTVV.

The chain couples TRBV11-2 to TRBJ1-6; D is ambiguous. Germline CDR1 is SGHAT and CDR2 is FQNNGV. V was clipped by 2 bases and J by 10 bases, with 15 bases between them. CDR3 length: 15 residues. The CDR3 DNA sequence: TGTGCCAGCAGCTTAATGGCCAGGCCAAACTCACCCCTCCACTTT. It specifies CASSLMARPNSPLHF.

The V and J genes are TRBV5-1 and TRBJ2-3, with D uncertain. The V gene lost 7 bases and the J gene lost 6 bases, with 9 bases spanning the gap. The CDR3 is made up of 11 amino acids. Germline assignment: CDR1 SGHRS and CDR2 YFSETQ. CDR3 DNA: TGCGCCAGCCCCGACGATGATACGCAGTATTTT. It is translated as CASPDDDTQYF.

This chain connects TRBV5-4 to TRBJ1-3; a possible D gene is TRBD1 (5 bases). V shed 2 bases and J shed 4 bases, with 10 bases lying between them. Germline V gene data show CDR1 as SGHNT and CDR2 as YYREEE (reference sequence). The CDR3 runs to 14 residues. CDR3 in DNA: TGTGCCAGCAGCTTATCCGGGGCGGGAAACACCATATATTTT. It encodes CASSLSGAGNTIYF. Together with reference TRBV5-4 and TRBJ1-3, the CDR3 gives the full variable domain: ETGVTQSPTHLIKTRGQQVTLRCSSQSGHNTVSWYQQALGQGPQFIFQYYREEENGRGNFPPRFSGLQFPNYSSELNVNALELDDSALYLCASSLSGAGNTIYFGEGSWLTVV.

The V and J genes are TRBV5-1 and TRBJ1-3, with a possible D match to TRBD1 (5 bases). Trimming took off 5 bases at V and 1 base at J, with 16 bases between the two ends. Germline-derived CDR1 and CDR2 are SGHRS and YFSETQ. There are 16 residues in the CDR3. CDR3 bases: TGCGCCAGCAGTCCTACAGGACCTTTATCTGGAAACACCATATATTTT. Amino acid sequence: CASSPTGPLSGNTIYF.

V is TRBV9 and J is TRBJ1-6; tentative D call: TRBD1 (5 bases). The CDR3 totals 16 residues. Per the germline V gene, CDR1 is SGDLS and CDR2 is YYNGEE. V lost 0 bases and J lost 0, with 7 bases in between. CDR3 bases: TGTGCCAGCAGCGTAGGGGGGGGCTCCTATAATTCACCCCTCCACTTT. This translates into CASSVGGGSYNSPLHF.

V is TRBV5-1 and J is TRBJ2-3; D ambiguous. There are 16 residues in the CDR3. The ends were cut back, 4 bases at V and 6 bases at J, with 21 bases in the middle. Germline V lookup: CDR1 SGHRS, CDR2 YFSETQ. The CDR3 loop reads CASSARPTPFVDTQYF. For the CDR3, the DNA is TGCGCCAGCAGCGCACGACCCACGCCTTTCGTCGATACGCAGTATTTT.

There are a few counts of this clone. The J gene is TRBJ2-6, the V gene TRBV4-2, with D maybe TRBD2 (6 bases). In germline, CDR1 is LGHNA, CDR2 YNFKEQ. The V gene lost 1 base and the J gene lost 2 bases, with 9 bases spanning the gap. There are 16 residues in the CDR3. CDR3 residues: CASSQGGEPGANVLTF. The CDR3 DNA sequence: TGTGCCAGCAGCCAAGGGGGGGAACCTGGGGCCAACGTCCTGACTTTC.

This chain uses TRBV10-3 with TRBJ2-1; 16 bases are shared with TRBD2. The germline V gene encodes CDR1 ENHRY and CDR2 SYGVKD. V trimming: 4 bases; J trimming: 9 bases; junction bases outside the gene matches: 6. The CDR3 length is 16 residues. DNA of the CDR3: TGTGCCATCAGTGCCGGGACTAGCGGGGGGGCAGGTGAGCAGTTCTTC. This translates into CAISAGTSGGAGEQFF.

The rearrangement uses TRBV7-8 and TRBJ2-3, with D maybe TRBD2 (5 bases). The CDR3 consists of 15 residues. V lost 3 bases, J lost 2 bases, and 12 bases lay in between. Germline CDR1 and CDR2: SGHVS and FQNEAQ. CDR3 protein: CASSFRGYDTDTQYF. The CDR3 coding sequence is TGTGCCAGCAGCTTCCGGGGTTATGACACAGATACGCAGTATTTT.

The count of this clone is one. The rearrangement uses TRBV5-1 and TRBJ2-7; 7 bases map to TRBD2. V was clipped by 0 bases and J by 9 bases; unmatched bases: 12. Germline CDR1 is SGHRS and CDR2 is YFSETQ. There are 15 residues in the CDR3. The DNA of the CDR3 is TGCGCCAGCAGCTTGGACGCGGGGGTCCTGTCAGGGCAGTACTTC. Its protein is CASSLDAGVLSGQYF.

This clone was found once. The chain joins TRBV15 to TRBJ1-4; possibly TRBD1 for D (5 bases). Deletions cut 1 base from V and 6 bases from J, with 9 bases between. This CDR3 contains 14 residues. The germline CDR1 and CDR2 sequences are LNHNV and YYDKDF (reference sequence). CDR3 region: CATSRAGIYEKLFF. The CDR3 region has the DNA TGTGCCACCAGCAGAGCAGGGATTTATGAAAAACTGTTTTTT.

The CDR3 region is CAWSVRLAIKYF. The CDR3 DNA reads as TGTGCCTGGAGTGTACGGCTAGCAATAAAGTACTTC. The chain joins TRBV30 to TRBJ2-5; perhaps TRBD2 as D (5 bases). This CDR3 has 12 residues. Per the germline V gene, CDR1 is GTSNPN and CDR2 is SVGIG (reference sequence). Trimming left V 0 bases short and J 12 bases short, with 14 bases between. The entire variable domain, with the rest obtained from reference TRBV30 and TRBJ2-5, is as follows: SQTIHQWPATLVQPVGSPLSLECTVEGTSNPNLYWYRQAAGRGLQLLFYSVGIGQISSEVPQNLSASRPQDRQFILSSKKLLLSDSGFYLCAWSVRLAIKYFGPGTRLLVL.

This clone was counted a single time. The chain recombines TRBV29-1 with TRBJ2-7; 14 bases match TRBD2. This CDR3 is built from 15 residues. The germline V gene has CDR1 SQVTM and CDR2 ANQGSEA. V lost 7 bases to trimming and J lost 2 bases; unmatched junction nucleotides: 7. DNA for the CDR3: TGCAGCGCCGGGACTAGCGGGGGAGGGCCCTACGAGCAGTACTTC. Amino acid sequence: CSAGTSGGGPYEQYF.

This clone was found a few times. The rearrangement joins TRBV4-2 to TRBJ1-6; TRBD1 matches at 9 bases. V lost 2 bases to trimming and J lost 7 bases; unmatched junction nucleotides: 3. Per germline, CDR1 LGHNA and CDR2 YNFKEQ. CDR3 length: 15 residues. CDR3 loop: CASSQSGQGNSPLHF. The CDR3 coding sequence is TGTGCCAGCAGCCAATCGGGACAGGGCAATTCACCCCTCCACTTT.

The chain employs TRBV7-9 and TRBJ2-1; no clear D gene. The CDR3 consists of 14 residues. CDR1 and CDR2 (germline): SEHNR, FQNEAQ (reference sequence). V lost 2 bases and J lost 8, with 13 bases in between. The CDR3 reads CASSLNTVADEQFF. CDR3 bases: TGTGCCAGCAGCTTAAACACTGTTGCTGATGAGCAGTTCTTC.

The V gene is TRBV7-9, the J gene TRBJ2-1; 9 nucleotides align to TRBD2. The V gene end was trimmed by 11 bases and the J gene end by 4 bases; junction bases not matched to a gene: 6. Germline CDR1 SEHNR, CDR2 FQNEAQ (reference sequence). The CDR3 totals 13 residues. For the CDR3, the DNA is TGTGCCGGTAGCGGGGGCGCTTACAATGAGCAGTTCTTC. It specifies CAGSGGAYNEQFF.

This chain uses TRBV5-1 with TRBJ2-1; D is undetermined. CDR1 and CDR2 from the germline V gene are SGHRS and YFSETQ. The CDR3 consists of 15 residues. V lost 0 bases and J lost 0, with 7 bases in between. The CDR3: CASSLEPGSYNEQFF. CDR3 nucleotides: TGCGCCAGCAGCTTGGAGCCAGGCTCCTACAATGAGCAGTTCTTC. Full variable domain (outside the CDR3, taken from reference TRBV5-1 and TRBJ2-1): KAGVTQTPRYLIKTRGQQVTLSCSPISGHRSVSWYQQTPGQGLQFLFEYFSETQRNKGNFPGRFSGRQFSNSRSEMNVSTLELGDSALYLCASSLEPGSYNEQFFGPGTRLTVL.

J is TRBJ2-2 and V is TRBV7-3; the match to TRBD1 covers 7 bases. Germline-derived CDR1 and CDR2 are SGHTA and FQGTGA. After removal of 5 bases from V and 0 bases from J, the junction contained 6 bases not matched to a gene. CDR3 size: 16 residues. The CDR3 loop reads CASSQLGTANTGELFF. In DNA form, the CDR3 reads TGTGCCAGCAGCCAACTCGGGACAGCGAACACCGGGGAGCTGTTTTTT.

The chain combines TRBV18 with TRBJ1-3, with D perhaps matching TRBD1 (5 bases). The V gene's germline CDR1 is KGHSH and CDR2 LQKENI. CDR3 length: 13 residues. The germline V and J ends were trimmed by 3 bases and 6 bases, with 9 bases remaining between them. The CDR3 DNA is TGTGCCAGCTCACCTCCGACAGCAAACACCATATATTTT. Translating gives CASSPPTANTIYF.

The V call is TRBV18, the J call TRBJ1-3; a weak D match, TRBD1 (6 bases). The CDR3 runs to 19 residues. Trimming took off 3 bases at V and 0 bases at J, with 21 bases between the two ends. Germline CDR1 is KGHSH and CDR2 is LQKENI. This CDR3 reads CASSPITSAGASSGNTIYF. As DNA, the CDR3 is TGTGCCAGCTCACCTATTACGAGTGCAGGGGCCAGCTCTGGAAACACCATATATTTT. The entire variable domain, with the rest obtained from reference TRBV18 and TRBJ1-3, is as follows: NAGVMQNPRHLVRRRGQEARLRCSPMKGHSHVYWYRQLPEEGLKFMVYLQKENIIDESGMPKERFSAEFPKEGPSILRIQQVVRGDSAAYFCASSPITSAGASSGNTIYFGEGSWLTVV.